Given below is one T cell receptor (beta chain) in context. Its antigen is as yet unknown. These data originate in a study of cytomegalovirus exposure and HLA in healthy donors. Study background: For the approximately 400 genotyped donors, more than 80% fell within the Caucasian-associated ancestry cluster. Study-wide results and limits: Association of about 17,000 TCR beta sequences with HLA alleles was found at 0.05 false discovery rate in a later analysis. A missense DCLRE1C variant was associated with V- and J-gene trimming of TCR beta chains in a later analysis, and an independent cohort replicated the association. The study reported that TCR beta sequences accurately predicted HLA-A and HLA-B alleles in most subjects.

This PCR relied on a set of 60 Vbeta primers and 13 Jbeta primers. TCRdb's table, derived via immunoSEQ multiplex PCR, lists solely in-frame clones and lacks some. Of approximately 97,000 clones listed, 73% are singletons. With V trimmed by 4 bases and J by 0 bases, 6 bases remained unmatched. The CDR3 spans 16 residues. Germline loops: CDR1 SGHNT, CDR2 YYREEE (reference sequence). Sample: PBMCs. The chain recombines TRBV5-4 with TRBJ2-7; 11 positions agree with TRBD2. The source is a middle-aged man in good health and CMV-seronegative. CDR3 sequence reads: CASSPLAGGSSYEQYF. CDR3 coding DNA: TGTGCCAGCAGCCCGTTAGCGGGGGGGAGCTCCTACGAGCAGTACTTC.